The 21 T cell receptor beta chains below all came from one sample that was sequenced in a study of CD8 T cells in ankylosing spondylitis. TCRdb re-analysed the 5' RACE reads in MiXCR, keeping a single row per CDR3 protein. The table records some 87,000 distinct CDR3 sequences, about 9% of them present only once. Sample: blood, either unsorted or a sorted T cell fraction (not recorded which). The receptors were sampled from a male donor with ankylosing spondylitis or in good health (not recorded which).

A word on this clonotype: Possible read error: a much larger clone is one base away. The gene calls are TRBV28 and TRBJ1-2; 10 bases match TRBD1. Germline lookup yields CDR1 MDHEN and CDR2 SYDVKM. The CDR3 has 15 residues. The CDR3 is CASNLGTGVYYGYTF. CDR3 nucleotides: TGTGCCAGCAATTTAGGGACAGGGGTTTACTATGGCTACACCTTC.

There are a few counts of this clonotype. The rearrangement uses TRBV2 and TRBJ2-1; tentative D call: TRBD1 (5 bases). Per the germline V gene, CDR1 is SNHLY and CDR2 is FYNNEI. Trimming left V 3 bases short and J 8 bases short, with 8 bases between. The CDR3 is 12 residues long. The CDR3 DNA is TGTGCCAGCAGTGACCGACAGCATGAGCAGTTCTTC. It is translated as CASSDRQHEQFF.

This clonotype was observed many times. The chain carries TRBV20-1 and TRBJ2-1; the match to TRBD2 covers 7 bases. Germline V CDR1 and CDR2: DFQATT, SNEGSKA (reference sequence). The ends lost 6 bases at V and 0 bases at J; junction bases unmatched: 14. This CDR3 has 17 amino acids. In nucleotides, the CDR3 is TGCAGTGCCACCCTATTGACTAGCAAGAGCTCCTACAATGAGCAGTTCTTC. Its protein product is CSATLLTSKSSYNEQFF.

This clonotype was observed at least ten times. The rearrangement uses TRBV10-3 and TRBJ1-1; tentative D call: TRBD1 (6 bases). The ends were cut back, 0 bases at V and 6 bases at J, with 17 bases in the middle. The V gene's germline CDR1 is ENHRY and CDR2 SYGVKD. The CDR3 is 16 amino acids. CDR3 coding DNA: TGTGCCATCAGTGAGTCGAATTGGGACACAATGCCTGAAGCTTTCTTT. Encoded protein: CAISESNWDTMPEAFF.

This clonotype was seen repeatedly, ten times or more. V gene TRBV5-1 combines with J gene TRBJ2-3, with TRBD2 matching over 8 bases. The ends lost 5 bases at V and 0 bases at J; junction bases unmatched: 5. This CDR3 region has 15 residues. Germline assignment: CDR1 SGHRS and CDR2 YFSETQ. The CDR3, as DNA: TGCGCCAGCAGGCGGGGGGCCTTGAGCACAGATACGCAGTATTTT. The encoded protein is CASRRGALSTDTQYF.

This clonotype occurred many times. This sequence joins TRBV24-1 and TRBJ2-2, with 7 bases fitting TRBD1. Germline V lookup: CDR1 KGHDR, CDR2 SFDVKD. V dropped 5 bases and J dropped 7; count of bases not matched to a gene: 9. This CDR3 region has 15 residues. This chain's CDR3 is CATSGWTGKHGELFF. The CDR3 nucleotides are TGTGCCACCAGTGGATGGACAGGAAAGCACGGGGAGCTGTTTTTT.

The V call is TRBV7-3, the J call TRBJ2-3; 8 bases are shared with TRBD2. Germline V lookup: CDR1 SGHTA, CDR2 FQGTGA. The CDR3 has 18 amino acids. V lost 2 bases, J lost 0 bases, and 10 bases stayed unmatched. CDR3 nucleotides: TGTGCCAGCAGCTTAGCCCGGGTGGCTAGCGGGAGCACAGATACGCAGTATTTT. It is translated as CASSLARVASGSTDTQYF. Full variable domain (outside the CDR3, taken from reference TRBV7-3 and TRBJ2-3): GAGVSQTPSNKVTEKGKYVELRCDPISGHTALYWYRQSLGQGPEFLIYFQGTGAADDSGLPNDRFFAVRPEGSVSTLKIQRTERGDSAVYLCASSLARVASGSTDTQYFGPGTRLTVL.

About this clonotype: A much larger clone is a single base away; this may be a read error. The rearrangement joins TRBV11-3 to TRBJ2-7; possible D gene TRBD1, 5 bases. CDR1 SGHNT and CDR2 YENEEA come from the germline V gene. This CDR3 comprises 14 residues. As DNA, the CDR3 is TGTGCCGGCAGCCAATCATTCCCGCAGGGCGAGCAGTACTTC. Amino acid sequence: CAGSQSFPQGEQYF.

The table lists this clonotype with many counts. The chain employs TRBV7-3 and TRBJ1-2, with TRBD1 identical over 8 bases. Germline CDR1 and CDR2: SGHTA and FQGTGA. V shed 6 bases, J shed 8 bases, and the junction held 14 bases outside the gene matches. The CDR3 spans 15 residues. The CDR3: CASSPIPDRVEGYTF. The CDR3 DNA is TGTGCCAGCAGTCCAATCCCGGACAGGGTGGAGGGCTACACCTTC.

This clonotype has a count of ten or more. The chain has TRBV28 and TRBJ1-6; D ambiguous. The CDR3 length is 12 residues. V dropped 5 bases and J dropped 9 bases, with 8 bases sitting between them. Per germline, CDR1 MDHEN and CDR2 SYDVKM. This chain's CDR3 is CASSPPGSPLHF. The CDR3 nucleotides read TGTGCCAGCAGTCCCCCGGGTTCACCCCTCCACTTT.

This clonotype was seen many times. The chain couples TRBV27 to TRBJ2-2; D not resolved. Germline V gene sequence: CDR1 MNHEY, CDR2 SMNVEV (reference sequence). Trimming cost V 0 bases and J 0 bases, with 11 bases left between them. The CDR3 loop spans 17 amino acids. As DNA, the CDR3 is TGTGCCAGCAGTTTATCGAGGACCCGCGCGAACACCGGGGAGCTGTTTTTT. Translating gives CASSLSRTRANTGELFF.

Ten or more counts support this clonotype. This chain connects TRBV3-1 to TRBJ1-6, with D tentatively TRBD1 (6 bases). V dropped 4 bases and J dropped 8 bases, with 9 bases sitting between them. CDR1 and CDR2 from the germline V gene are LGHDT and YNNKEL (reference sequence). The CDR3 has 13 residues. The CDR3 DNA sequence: TGTGCCAGCAGCCCCCGGACAGATTCACCCCTCCACTTT. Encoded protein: CASSPRTDSPLHF.

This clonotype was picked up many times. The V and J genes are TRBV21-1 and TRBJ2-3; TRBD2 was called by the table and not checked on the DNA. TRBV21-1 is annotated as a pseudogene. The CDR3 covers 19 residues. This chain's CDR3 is CASSTGKTSGGPSTDTQYF. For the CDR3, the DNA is TGTGCCAGCAGCACGGGGAAGACTAGCGGGGGACCGAGCACAGATACGCAGTATTTT.

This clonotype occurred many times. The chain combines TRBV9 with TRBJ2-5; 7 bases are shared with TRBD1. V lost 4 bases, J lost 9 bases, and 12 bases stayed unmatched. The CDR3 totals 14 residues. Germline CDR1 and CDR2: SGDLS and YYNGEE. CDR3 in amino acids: CASSIRDSPWAQYF. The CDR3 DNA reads TGTGCCAGCAGCATACGGGACAGCCCTTGGGCCCAGTACTTC.

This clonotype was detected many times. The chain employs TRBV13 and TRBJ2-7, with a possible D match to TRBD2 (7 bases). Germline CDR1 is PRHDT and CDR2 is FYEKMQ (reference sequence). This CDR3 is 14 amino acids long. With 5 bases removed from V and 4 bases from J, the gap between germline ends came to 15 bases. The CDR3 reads CASSPEGGGYEQYF. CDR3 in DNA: TGTGCCAGCAGCCCAGAGGGGGGGGGTTACGAGCAGTACTTC.

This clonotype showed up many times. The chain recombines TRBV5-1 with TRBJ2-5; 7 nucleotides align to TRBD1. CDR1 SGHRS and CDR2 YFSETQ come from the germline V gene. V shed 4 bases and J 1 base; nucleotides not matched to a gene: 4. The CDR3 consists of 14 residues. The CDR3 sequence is CASSPGQAQETQYF. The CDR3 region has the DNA TGCGCCAGCAGCCCCGGACAGGCCCAAGAGACCCAGTACTTC.

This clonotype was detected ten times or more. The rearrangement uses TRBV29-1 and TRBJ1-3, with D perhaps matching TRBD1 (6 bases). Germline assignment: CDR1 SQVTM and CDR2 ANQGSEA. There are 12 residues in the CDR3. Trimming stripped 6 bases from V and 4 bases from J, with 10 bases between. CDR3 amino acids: CSVAGVGNTIYF. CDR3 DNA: TGCAGCGTCGCAGGGGTCGGAAACACCATATATTTT.

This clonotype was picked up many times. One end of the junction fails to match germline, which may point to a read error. The CDR3 sequence: CSARDIGPLHF. The CDR3 nucleotides read TGCAGTGCTCGAGACATCGGGCCCCTCCACTTT. The rearrangement links TRBV20-1 to TRBJ1-6; D unclear. The CDR3 is 11 residues long. Germline-derived CDR1 and CDR2 are DFQATT and SNEGSKA (reference sequence).

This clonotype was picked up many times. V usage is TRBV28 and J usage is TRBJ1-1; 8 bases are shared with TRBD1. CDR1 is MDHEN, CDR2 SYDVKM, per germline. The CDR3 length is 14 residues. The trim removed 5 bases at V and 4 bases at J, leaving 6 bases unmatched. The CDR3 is CASSQQGEVTEAFF. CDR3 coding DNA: TGTGCCAGCAGTCAACAGGGGGAGGTCACTGAAGCTTTCTTT.

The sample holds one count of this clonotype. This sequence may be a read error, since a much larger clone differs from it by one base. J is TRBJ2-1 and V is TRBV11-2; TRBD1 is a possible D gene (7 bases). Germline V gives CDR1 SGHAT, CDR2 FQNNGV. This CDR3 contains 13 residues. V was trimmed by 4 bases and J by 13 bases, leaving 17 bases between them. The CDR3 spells CASSSLGRGVQFF. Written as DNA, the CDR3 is TGTGCCAGCAGCTCCCTGGGCAGGGGGGTTCAGTTCTTC. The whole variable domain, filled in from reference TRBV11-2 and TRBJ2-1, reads EAGVAQSPRYKIIEKRQSVAFWCNPISGHATLYWYQQILGQGPKLLIQFQNNGVVDDSQLPKDRFSAERLKGVDSTLKIQPAKLEDSAVYLCASSSLGRGVQFFGPGTRLTVL.

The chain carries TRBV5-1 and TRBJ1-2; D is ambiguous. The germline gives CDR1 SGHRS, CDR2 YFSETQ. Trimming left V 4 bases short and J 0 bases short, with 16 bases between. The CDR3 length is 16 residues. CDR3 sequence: CASSPRGQEANYGYTF. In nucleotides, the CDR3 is TGCGCCAGCAGCCCGCGAGGGCAGGAGGCTAACTATGGCTACACCTTC.